The rows below give T cell receptor beta chains drawn from one sample of a study of blood T cell repertoires in COVID-19. Some clones are missing from TCRdb's copy, which holds only in-frame ones; the method was immunoSEQ multiplex PCR. The repertoire holds about 94,000 clones, with around 86% as singletons. The specimen was peripheral blood. These TCRs come from an elderly woman with acute or convalescent COVID-19. Each CDR3 is given with its conserved first and last residue. D genes are given only for firm matches. Part of the rows lack a size; the others show once, few, many or a class for expanded clones.

>-|TRBJ2-5|-|TRBV18
CASSSQETQYF
TGTGCCAGCTCGTCACAAGAGACCCAGTACTTC
>-|TRBJ1-4|TRBD1|TRBV4-1
CASSQDRDPNEKLFF
TGCGCCAGCAGCCAGGACAGGGACCCAAATGAAAAACTGTTTTTT
>-|TRBJ1-2|TRBD1|TRBV6-1
CASSALGHRGPGGYTF
TGTGCCAGCAGTGCCCTTGGGCACAGGGGGCCGGGCGGCTACACCTTC
>-|TRBJ2-3|TRBD2|TRBV5-1
CASSYSGFSTDTQYF
TGCGCCAGCAGCTATAGCGGGTTCAGCACAGATACGCAGTATTTT
>-|TRBJ2-5|-|TRBV5-1
CASSLDAAQETQYF
TGCGCCAGCAGCTTGGATGCCGCGCAAGAGACCCAGTACTTC
>-|TRBJ2-5|TRBD2|TRBV12-3/TRBV12-4
CASSSASGGHEYF
TGTGCCAGCAGTTCAGCTAGCGGGGGGCATGAGTACTTC
>-|TRBJ1-1|TRBD1|TRBV6-6
CASSYHDRGREAFF
TGTGCCAGCAGTTACCACGACAGGGGCCGAGAAGCTTTCTTT
>few|TRBJ1-3|-|TRBV6-6
CASRLTVGNTIYF
TGTGCCAGCAGACTGACAGTTGGAAACACCATATATTTT
>-|TRBJ2-7|-|TRBV7-2
CASSLDSTYEQYF
TGTGCCAGCAGCCTTGACAGTACCTACGAGCAGTACTTC
>-|TRBJ2-5|-|TRBV3-1/TRBV3-2
CASSPELGETQYF
TGTGCCAGCAGCCCGGAACTCGGGGAGACCCAGTACTTC